The 13 T cell receptor beta chains below all came from one sample that was sequenced in a study of shared clonotypes between healthy human individuals. Only in-frame clones appear in the TCRdb table, and some are missing; sequencing was by immunoSEQ multiplex PCR. The repertoire holds over a million clones, with approximately 70% as singletons. The sequenced material came from memory CD4+ T cells sorted from blood. Sample subset: CD45RA-negative fraction. The receptors derive from a young man in good health.

The chain uses TRBV19 and TRBJ2-3; no firm D call. This CDR3 is built from 13 residues. Trimming cost V 4 bases and J 14 bases, with 19 bases left between them. CDR1 LNHDA and CDR2 SQIVND come from the germline V gene (reference sequence). The CDR3 region has the DNA TGTGCCAGTAGTAAGGGTGGGCCTAGTCCCCTGTATTTT. It specifies CASSKGGPSPLYF.

The chain carries TRBV5-1 and TRBJ1-6; D not certain. The germline V gene has CDR1 SGHRS and CDR2 YFSETQ. V dropped 0 bases and J dropped 0 bases, with 13 bases sitting between them. CDR3 length: 18 amino acids. The CDR3 sequence is CASSLVGRGSSYNSPLHF. The CDR3 DNA reads as TGCGCCAGCAGCTTGGTGGGTCGTGGGAGCTCCTATAATTCACCCCTCCACTTT.

The chain couples TRBV6-1 to TRBJ2-7, with D unclear. The CDR3 totals 11 residues. The germline CDR1 and CDR2 sequences are MNHNS and SASEGT. V shed 8 bases and J shed 3 bases, with 8 bases lying between them. In DNA form, the CDR3 reads TGTGCCAGCGGACGTGACTACGAGCAGTACTTC. This sequence encodes CASGRDYEQYF.

A word on this clone: Other DNA sequences in the sample encode the same CDR3. J is TRBJ1-5 and V is TRBV6-5, with 8 bases aligning to TRBD1. J was trimmed by 4 bases and V by 2 bases; bases with no gene match: 1. Germline loops: CDR1 MNHEY, CDR2 SVGAGI. CDR3 length equals 14 residues. DNA for the CDR3: TGTGCCAGCAGTTACGGGACAGGAAATCAGCCCCAGCATTTT. Its protein product is CASSYGTGNQPQHF.

This clone was recorded a few times. The rearrangement links TRBV7-6 to TRBJ2-1; D is unclear. The CDR3 is 12 amino acids. With 6 bases removed from V and 9 bases from J, the gap between germline ends came to 12 bases. The germline V gene encodes CDR1 SGHVS and CDR2 FNYEAQ. The CDR3: CASSLNGIEQFF. The CDR3 region has the DNA TGTGCCAGCAGTCTAAACGGTATTGAGCAGTTCTTC.

A few counts support this clone. The chain has TRBV2 and TRBJ1-1; 9 bases map to TRBD1. V trimming: 7 bases; J trimming: 6 bases; junction bases outside the gene matches: 6. Germline CDR1 and CDR2: SNHLY and FYNNEI. The CDR3 is 13 residues long. CDR3 sequence (DNA): TGTGCCAGCACCAGGACAGGGGTGGCTGAAGCTTTCTTT. This sequence encodes CASTRTGVAEAFF.

This clone was found a few times. V gene TRBV28 combines with J gene TRBJ1-2, with D perhaps TRBD1 (5 bases). There are 16 residues in the CDR3. Trimming removed 8 bases at V and 3 bases at J, with 22 bases between. The germline CDR1 and CDR2 sequences are MDHEN and SYDVKM. The DNA for the CDR3 is TGTGCCAGCGAGCGGGACGGAGGAATTGGGGACTATGGCTACACCTTC. It is translated as CASERDGGIGDYGYTF.

The rearrangement joins TRBV6-6 to TRBJ2-7; D is perhaps TRBD1 (5 bases). The CDR3 is 13 amino acids. Germline lookup yields CDR1 MNHNY and CDR2 SVGAGI (reference sequence). V was cut by 7 bases and J by 0 bases, with 10 bases left in between. CDR3 loop: CASNRGSSYEQYF. The CDR3 DNA reads as TGTGCCAGCAATAGGGGAAGCTCCTACGAGCAGTACTTC.

This chain uses TRBV5-8 with TRBJ1-1; 7 bases are a match to TRBD1. CDR3 size: 14 residues. Trimming took 2 bases from V and 4 from J; bases not matched to a gene: 5. CDR1 SGHTS and CDR2 YDEGEE come from the germline V gene. CDR3 loop: CASSFGQAGTEAFF. CDR3 nucleotides: TGTGCCAGCAGCTTCGGACAGGCTGGCACTGAAGCTTTCTTT.

The chain carries TRBV30 and TRBJ2-5; possibly TRBD1 for D (5 bases). The J call may be faulty, since TRBJ2-7 better matches the DNA end. The CDR3 totals 12 residues. The germline gives CDR1 GTSNPN, CDR2 SVGIG (reference sequence). The CDR3 is CAWSAQGHEQYF. In DNA form, the CDR3 reads TGTGCCTGGAGTGCTCAGGGCCACGAGCAGTACTTC.

This chain uses TRBV5-1 with TRBJ2-6; the match to TRBD1 covers 8 bases. J gave up 0 bases and V 7 bases, and 18 bases lay outside the gene matches. The CDR3 has 20 residues. CDR1 is SGHRS, CDR2 YFSETQ, per germline. The CDR3 region has the DNA TGCGCCAGCGGCCCCATTGGGACAGGTCGACGTTACTCTGGGGCCAACGTCCTGACTTTC. Its translation: CASGPIGTGRRYSGANVLTF.

Details on this clone: The junction and the germline gene differ at one end; a read error may be behind it. This CDR3 is also generated by other DNA sequences in the sample. The V gene is TRBV4-3, the J gene TRBJ2-7; the D gene could be TRBD1 or TRBD2 (6 bases each). The germline V gene encodes CDR1 LGHNA and CDR2 YSLEER. CDR3 size: 15 residues. CDR3 amino acids: CASSQDRRDKYEQYF. The CDR3 coding sequence is TGCGCCAGCAGCCAAGATCGGCGGGACAAGTACGAACAGTACTTC.

The chain employs TRBV6-6 and TRBJ2-3; 8 bases match TRBD1. The CDR3 is 13 amino acids. J was trimmed by 4 bases and V by 6 bases; bases with no gene match: 3. CDR1 is MNHNY, CDR2 SVGAGI, per germline (reference sequence). CDR3 in DNA: TGTGCCAGCAGGGCAGGGGGCCCAGATACGCAGTATTTT. This codes for CASRAGGPDTQYF.